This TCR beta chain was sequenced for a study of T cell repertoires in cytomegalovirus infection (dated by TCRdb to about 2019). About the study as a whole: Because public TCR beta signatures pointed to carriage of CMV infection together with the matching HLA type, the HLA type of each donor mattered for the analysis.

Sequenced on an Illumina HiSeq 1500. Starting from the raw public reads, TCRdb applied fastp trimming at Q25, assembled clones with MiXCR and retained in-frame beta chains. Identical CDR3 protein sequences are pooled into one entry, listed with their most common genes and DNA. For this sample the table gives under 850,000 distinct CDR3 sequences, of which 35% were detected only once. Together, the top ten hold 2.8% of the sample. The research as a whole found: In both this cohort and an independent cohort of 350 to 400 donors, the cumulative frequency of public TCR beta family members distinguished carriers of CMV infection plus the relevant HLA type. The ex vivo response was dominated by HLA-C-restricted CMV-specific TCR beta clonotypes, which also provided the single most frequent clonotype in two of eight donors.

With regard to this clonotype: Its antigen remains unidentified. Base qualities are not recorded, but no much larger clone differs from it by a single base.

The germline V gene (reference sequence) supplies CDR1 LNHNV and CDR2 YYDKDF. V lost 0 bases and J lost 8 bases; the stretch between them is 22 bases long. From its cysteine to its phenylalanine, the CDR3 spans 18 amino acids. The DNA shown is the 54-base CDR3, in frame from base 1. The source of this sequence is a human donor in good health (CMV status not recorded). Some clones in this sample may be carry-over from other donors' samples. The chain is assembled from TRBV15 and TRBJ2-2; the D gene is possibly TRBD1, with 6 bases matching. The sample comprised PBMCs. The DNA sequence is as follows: TGTGCCACCAGCAGAGATGGAATAGGACAGCCGGGGCGAGGGGAGCTGTTTTTT. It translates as CATSRDGIGQPGRGELFF.